This entry features one TCR beta chain sequence. Its antigen is unknown. These data belong to a study of shared clonotypes between healthy human individuals. The overall study: Donor composition was a couple of women and three men, aged 18 to 49. Regarding the study as a whole: Enrolling few donors narrowed the genetic and exposure-history diversity that was represented.

Assay used: immunoSEQ multiplex PCR; TCRdb lists only in-frame clones, some missing. The sample consists of hundreds of thousands of clones, around 73% of them appearing once. Trimming took off 0 bases at V and 1 base at J, with 10 bases between the two ends. Germline loops: CDR1 ENHRY, CDR2 SYGVKD. The CDR3 runs 15 residues. The V gene is TRBV10-3, the J gene TRBJ2-7; perhaps TRBD1 as D (5 bases). This clonotype was obtained from a woman under 40 in good health. Sequenced sample: memory CD4+ T cells sorted from blood. As for subset: CD45RA-negative fraction. The CDR3 spells CAISESGAGSYEQYF. The CDR3 DNA reads as TGTGCCATCAGTGAGTCTGGCGCAGGGTCCTACGAGCAGTACTTC.